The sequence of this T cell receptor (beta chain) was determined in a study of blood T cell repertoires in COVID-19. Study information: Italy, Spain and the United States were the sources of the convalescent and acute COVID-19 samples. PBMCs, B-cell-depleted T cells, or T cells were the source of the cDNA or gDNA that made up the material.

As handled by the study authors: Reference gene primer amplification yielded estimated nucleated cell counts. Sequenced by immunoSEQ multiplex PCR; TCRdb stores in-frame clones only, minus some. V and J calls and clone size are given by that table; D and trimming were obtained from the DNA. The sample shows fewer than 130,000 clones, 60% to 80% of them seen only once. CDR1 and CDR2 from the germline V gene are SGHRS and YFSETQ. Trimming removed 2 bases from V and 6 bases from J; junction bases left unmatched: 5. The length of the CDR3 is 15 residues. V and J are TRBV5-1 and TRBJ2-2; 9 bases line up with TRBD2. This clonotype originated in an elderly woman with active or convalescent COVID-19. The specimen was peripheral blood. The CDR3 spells CASSLEREVAGELFF. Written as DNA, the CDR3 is TGCGCCAGCAGCTTAGAGCGGGAGGTTGCCGGGGAGCTGTTTTTT.